A single sample gave rise to the 3 T cell receptor beta chains below, sequenced in a study of breast tumors, draining lymph nodes, adjacent tissues. TCRdb re-called the multiplex PCR reads with MiXCR, one entry per CDR3 protein. This sample has about 130,000 distinct CDR3 sequences; about 20% occur once, and the top ten carry roughly 2.2%. Breast cancer patients provided tissue from their axillary draining lymph nodes. Sample: axillary lymph node tissue. The receptors derive from a female donor with breast cancer. Some clones in this sample may be carry-over from other donors' samples.

This clonotype was recorded many times. CDR3 nucleotides: TGTGCCAGCAGCTCCTACAGGGGACAAACCTACGAGCAGTACTTC. Its protein product is CASSSYRGQTYEQYF. The rearrangement links TRBV7-8 to TRBJ2-7; 7 nucleotides align to TRBD1. CDR1 is SGHVS and CDR2 is FQNEAQ in the germline V gene. The J segment lost 2 bases and the V segment lost 4 bases, leaving 8 bases of the junction unmatched. The CDR3 loop spans 15 amino acids.

There are many counts of this clonotype. The rearrangement links TRBV28 to TRBJ2-3; unclear D gene. Germline lookup yields CDR1 MDHEN and CDR2 SYDVKM. V was clipped by 4 bases and J by 0 bases, with 11 bases between them. The CDR3 is made up of 15 amino acids. The CDR3 loop is CASSSRTSSTDTQYF. CDR3 coding DNA: TGTGCCAGCAGTTCCCGGACCTCTAGCACAGATACGCAGTATTTT.

About this clonotype: Just one base apart from a much larger clone, this may be a read error. This sequence joins TRBV9 and TRBJ1-2; no definite D call. This CDR3 region has 14 residues. Germline loops: CDR1 SGDLS, CDR2 YYNGEE. V shed 1 base and J shed 4 bases, with 11 bases lying between them. The CDR3, as DNA: TGTGCCAGCAGCGTAACTTCCGCTAGCTATGGCTACACCTTC. As protein: CASSVTSASYGYTF.